The 5 T cell receptor beta chains below all came from one sample that was sequenced in a study of cytomegalovirus exposure and HLA in healthy donors (dated by TCRdb to 2016 to 2017). Receptors were amplified or captured by the immunoSEQ multiplex PCR assay. For the multiplex PCR, a mixture combining 60 forward primers for TCR Vbeta segments and 13 reverse primers for TCR Jbeta segments was used. TCRdb holds this immuneACCESS table with in-frame rearrangements only. Some clones are missing; in checked studies, unresolved V genes explain under half, and the rest has no known cause. A total of fewer than 120,000 clones appear in this sample, approximately 86% of them only once. The top ten clones comprise approximately 2% of the sample. The sequenced sample was PBMCs. The receptors were sampled from a man aged 35-49 years in good health and CMV-seronegative.

The chain employs TRBV2 and TRBJ2-5, with TRBD1 matching 7 bases. The CDR3 runs to 14 residues. Germline V lookup: CDR1 SNHLY, CDR2 FYNNEI. The J segment lost 1 base and the V segment lost 4 bases, leaving 3 bases of the junction unmatched. The chain's CDR3 is CASSGGDSQETQYF. Written as DNA, the CDR3 is TGTGCCAGCAGTGGAGGGGACAGCCAAGAGACCCAGTACTTC. Full variable domain (rest looked up from reference TRBV2 and TRBJ2-5): EPEVTQTPSHQVTQMGQEVILRCVPISNHLYFYWYRQILGQKVEFLVSFYNNEISEKSEIFDDQFSVERPDGSNFTLKIRSTKLEDSAMYFCASSGGDSQETQYFGPGTRLLVL.

The chain has TRBV4-3 and TRBJ2-6; D is uncertain. V lost 0 bases, J lost 4 bases, and 7 bases lay in between. The CDR3 is made up of 15 amino acids. CDR1 is LGHNA, CDR2 YSLEER, per germline. Here the CDR3 DNA reads TGCGCCAGCAGCCAAGATGTCGGGGGGGCCAACGTCCTGACTTTC. This gives the protein CASSQDVGGANVLTF.

The rearrangement uses TRBV30 and TRBJ1-1; the match to TRBD1 covers 7 bases. Germline V lookup: CDR1 GTSNPN, CDR2 SVGIG (reference sequence). V lost 0 bases and J lost 2; bases outside the gene matches: 12. This CDR3 comprises 17 residues. The CDR3 coding sequence is TGTGCCTGGAGTGTTCGAGGCTTCAGGGGGTTAAACACTGAAGCTTTCTTT. Translation gives CAWSVRGFRGLNTEAFF.

The rearrangement joins TRBV28 to TRBJ1-1; 7 bases agree with TRBD1. This CDR3 has 15 residues. Germline CDR1 MDHEN, CDR2 SYDVKM. After removal of 6 bases from V and 2 bases from J, the junction contained 9 bases not matched to a gene. CDR3 in DNA: TGTGCCAGCAGCCCGGCCGGGACAGATAACACTGAAGCTTTCTTT. Protein: CASSPAGTDNTEAFF. Supplemented by reference TRBV28 and TRBJ1-1, the full variable domain reads DVKVTQSSRYLVKRTGEKVFLECVQDMDHENMFWYRQDPGLGLRLIYFSYDVKMKEKGDIPEGYSVSREKKERFSLILESASTNQTSMYLCASSPAGTDNTEAFFGQGTRLTVV.

The chain is built from TRBV7-9 and TRBJ2-3, with 9 bases fitting TRBD1. The V segment lost 5 bases and the J segment 4 bases; nucleotides outside the gene matches: 4. The V gene's germline CDR1 is SEHNR and CDR2 FQNEAQ (reference sequence). CDR3 length: 14 amino acids. In DNA form, the CDR3 reads TGTGCCAGCAGCCCCCGGGACAGGGCAGATACGCAGTATTTT. Translation: CASSPRDRADTQYF. The variable domain in full, with the rest retrieved from reference TRBV7-9 and TRBJ2-3, is DTGVSQNPRHKITKRGQNVTFRCDPISEHNRLYWYRQTLGQGPEFLTYFQNEAQLEKSRLLSDRFSAERPKGSFSTLEIQRTEQGDSAMYLCASSPRDRADTQYFGPGTRLTVL.